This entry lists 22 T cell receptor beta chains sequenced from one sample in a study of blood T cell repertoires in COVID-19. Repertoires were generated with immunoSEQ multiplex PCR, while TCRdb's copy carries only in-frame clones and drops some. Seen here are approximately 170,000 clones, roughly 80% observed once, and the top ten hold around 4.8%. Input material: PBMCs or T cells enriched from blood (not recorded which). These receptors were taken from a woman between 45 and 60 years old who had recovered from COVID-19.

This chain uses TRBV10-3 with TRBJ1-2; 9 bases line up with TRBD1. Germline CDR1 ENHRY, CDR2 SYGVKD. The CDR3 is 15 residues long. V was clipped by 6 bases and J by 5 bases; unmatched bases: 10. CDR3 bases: TGTGCCATCAGGGAAGACAGGGGGAGGCGTTATGGCTACACCTTC. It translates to CAIREDRGRRYGYTF.

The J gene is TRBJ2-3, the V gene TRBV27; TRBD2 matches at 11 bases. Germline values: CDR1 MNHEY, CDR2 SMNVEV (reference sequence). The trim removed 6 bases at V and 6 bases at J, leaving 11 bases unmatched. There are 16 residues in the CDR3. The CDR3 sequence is CASSPSLAGGPDTQYF. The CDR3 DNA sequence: TGTGCCAGCAGCCCGTCCTTAGCGGGGGGGCCGGATACGCAGTATTTT.

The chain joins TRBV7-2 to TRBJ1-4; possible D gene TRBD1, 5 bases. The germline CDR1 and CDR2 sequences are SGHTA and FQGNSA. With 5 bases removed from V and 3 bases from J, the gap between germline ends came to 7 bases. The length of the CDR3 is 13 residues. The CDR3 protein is CASSPGPNEKLFF. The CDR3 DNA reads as TGTGCCAGCAGCCCAGGGCCTAATGAAAAACTGTTTTTT.

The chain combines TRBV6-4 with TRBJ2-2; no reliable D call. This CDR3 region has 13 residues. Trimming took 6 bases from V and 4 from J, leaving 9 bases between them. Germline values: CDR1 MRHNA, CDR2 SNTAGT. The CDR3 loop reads CASRTPGTGELFF. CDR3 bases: TGTGCCAGCAGAACCCCGGGCACCGGGGAGCTGTTTTTT.

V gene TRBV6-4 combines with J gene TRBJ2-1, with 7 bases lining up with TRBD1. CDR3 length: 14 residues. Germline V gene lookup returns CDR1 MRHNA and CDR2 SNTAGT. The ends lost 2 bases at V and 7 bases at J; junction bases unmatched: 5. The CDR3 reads CASSDLSRGNEQFF. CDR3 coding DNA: TGTGCCAGCAGTGACCTTAGCAGGGGGAATGAGCAGTTCTTC.

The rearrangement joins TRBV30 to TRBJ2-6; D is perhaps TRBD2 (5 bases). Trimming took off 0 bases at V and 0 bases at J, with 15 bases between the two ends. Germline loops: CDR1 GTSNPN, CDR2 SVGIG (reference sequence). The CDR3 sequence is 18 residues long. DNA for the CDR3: TGTGCCTGGAGTGTTTGGACTCCGACCCTCTCTGGGGCCAACGTCCTGACTTTC. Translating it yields CAWSVWTPTLSGANVLTF.

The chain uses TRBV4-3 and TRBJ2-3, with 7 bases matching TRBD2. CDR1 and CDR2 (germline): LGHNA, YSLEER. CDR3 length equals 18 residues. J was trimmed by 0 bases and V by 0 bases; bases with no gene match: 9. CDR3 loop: CASSQDPIAGTSTDTQYF. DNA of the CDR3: TGCGCCAGCAGCCAAGATCCCATAGCGGGCACTAGCACAGATACGCAGTATTTT.

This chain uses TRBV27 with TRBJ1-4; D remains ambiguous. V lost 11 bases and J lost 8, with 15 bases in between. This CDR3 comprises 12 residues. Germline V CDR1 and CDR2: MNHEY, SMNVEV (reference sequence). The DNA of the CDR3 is TGTGCCGTCGGCCACGCCGGGGAAAAACTGTTTTTT. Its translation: CAVGHAGEKLFF. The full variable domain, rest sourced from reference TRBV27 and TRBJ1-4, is EAQVTQNPRYLITVTGKKLTVTCSQNMNHEYMSWYRQDPGLGLRQIYYSMNVEVTDKGDVPEGYKVSRKEKRNFPLILESPSPNQTSLYFCAVGHAGEKLFFGSGTQLSVL.

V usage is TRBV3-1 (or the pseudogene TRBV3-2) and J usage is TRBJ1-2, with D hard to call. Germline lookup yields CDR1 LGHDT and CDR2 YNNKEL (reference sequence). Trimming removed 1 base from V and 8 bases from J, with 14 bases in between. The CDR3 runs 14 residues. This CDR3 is CASSQGTRPGGYTF. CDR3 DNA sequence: TGTGCCAGCAGCCAAGGAACTCGACCGGGGGGCTACACCTTC.

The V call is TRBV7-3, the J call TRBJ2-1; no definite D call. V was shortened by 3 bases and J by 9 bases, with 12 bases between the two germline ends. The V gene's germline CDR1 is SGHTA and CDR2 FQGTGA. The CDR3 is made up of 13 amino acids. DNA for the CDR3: TGTGCCAGCAGCTTCACTGAAATATCTGAGCAGTTCTTC. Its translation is CASSFTEISEQFF.

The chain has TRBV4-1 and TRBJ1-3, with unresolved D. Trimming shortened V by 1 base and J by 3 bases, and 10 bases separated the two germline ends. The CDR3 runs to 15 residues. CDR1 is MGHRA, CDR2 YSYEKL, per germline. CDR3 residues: CASSQGIGLGNTIYF. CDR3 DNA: TGCGCCAGCAGCCAAGGTATTGGGCTTGGAAACACCATATATTTT.

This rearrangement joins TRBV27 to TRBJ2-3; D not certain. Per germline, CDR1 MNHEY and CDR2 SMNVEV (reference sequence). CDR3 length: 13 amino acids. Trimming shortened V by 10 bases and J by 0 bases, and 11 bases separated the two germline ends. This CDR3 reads CATKLSSTDTQYF. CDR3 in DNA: TGTGCCACGAAGCTAAGCAGCACAGATACGCAGTATTTT.

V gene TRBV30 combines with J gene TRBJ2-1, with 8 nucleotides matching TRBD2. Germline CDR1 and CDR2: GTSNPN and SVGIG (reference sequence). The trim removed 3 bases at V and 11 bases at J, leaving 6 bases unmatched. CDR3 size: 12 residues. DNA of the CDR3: TGTGCCTGGAGGGATAGCGGGACTAAGCAGTTCTTC. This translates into CAWRDSGTKQFF. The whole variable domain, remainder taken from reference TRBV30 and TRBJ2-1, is SQTIHQWPATLVQPVGSPLSLECTVEGTSNPNLYWYRQAAGRGLQLLFYSVGIGQISSEVPQNLSASRPQDRQFILSSKKLLLSDSGFYLCAWRDSGTKQFFGPGTRLTVL.

Written as DNA, the CDR3 is TGTGCCAGCAGTGAAGACAGTGGCTACACCTTC. Its translation is CASSEDSGYTF. V gene TRBV2 combines with J gene TRBJ1-2; unclear D gene. Germline CDR1 is SNHLY and CDR2 is FYNNEI. CDR3 size: 11 residues. The V and J ends lost 1 base and 7 bases respectively, with 4 bases between them.

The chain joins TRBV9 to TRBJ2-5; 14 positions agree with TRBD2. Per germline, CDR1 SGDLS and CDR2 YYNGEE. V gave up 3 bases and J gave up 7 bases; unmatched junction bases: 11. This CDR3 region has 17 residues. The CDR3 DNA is TGTGCCAGCAGCGCGACCGGGACTAGCGGGAGTCGGGGGACCCAGTACTTC. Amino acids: CASSATGTSGSRGTQYF.

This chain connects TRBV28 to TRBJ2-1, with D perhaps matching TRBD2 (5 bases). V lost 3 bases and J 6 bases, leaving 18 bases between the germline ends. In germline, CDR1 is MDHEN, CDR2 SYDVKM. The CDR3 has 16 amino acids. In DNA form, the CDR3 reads TGTGCCAGCAGTTTTCTCCTAGCTCGATATAGCAATGAGCAGTTCTTC. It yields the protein CASSFLLARYSNEQFF.

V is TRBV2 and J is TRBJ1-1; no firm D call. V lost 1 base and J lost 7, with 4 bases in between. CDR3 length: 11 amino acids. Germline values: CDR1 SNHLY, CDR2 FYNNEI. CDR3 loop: CASSEVYEAFF. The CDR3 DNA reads TGTGCCAGCAGTGAAGTGTATGAAGCTTTCTTT. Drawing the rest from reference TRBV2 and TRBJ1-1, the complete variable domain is EPEVTQTPSHQVTQMGQEVILRCVPISNHLYFYWYRQILGQKVEFLVSFYNNEISEKSEIFDDQFSVERPDGSNFTLKIRSTKLEDSAMYFCASSEVYEAFFGQGTRLTVV.

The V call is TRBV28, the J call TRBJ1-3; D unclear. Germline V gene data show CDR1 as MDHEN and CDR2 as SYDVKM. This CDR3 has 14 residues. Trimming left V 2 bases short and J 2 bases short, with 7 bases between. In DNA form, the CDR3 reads TGTGCCAGCAGTTTAAGCCTGCCTGGAAACACCATATATTTT. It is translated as CASSLSLPGNTIYF.

The CDR3 DNA is TGCGCCAGCAGCTCCTCCGGGACTAGCGGGATTCAGTACTTC. This codes for CASSSSGTSGIQYF. The chain employs TRBV5-1 and TRBJ2-4, with 12 positions matching TRBD2. CDR3 length equals 14 residues. The V gene end was trimmed by 3 bases and the J gene end by 10 bases; junction bases not matched to a gene: 5. CDR1 is SGHRS and CDR2 is YFSETQ in the germline V gene.

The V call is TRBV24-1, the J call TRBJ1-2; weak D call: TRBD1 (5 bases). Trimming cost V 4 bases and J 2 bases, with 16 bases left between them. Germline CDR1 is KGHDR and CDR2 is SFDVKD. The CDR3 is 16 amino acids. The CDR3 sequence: CATSDNAGGRNYGYTF. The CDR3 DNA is TGTGCCACCAGTGACAACGCCGGGGGAAGGAACTATGGCTACACCTTC.

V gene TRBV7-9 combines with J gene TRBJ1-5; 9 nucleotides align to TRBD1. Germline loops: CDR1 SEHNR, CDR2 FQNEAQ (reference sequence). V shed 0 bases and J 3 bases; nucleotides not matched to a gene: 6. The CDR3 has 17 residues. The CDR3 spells CASSLAGTGKDNQPQHF. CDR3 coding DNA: TGTGCCAGCAGCTTAGCTGGGACAGGGAAAGACAATCAGCCCCAGCATTTT.

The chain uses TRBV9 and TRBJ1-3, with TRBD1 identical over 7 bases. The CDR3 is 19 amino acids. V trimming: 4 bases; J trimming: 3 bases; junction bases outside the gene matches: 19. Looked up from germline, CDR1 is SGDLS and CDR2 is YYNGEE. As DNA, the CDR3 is TGTGCCAGCAGCAGACAAGGGCTACAGGGGAAGGGAGATGGAAACACCATATATTTT. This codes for CASSRQGLQGKGDGNTIYF.